This T cell receptor (beta chain) was sequenced during a study of T-cell memory formation after mild COVID-19. It was 5'RACE with constant-segment primers that produced the TCR alpha and TCR beta cDNA libraries, which carried sample barcodes and UMIs. TCRdb re-analysed the 5' RACE reads in MiXCR, keeping a single row per CDR3 protein. This table holds about 210,000 distinct CDR3 sequences, more than 9% found once. Germline loops: CDR1 SGHDT, CDR2 YYEEEE. CDR3 length: 13 amino acids. Trimming pared 3 bases from V and 7 bases from J, leaving 14 bases between. Study results and caveats: Contracting clones localized mainly to CM and EM when CD4+ and mainly to EMRA when CD8+. Prior to infection, memory already included some responding clones, suggesting cross-reactive memory joined.

Worth noting for this clonotype: Its antigen is undetermined.

V usage is TRBV5-6 and J usage is TRBJ2-7; D is possibly TRBD1 or TRBD2 (5 bases each). This receptor was obtained from a man younger than 30 who had mild COVID-19 (a few samples of this study predate the infection). Cell type and time point are not known. The specimen was PBMCs or a T cell subset sorted from them (not recorded which). The CDR3 spells CASSSGPLEEQYF. As DNA, the CDR3 is TGTGCCAGCAGCTCGGGACCCCTTGAGGAGCAGTACTTC.